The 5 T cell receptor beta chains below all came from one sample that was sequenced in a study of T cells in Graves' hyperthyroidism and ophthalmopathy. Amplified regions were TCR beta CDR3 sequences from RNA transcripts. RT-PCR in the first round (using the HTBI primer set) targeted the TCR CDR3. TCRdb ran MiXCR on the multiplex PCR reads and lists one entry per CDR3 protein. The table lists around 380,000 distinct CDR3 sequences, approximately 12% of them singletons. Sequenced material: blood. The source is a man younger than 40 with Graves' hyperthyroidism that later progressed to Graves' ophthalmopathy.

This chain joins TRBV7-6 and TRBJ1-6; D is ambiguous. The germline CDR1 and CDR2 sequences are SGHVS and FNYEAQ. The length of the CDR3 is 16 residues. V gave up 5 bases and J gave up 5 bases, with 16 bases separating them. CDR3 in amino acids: CASSPHPDGDNSPLHF. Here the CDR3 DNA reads TGTGCCAGCAGCCCTCACCCGGACGGGGATAATTCACCCCTCCACTTT. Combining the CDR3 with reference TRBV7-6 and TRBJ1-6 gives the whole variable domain GAGVSQSPRYKVTKRGQDVALRCDPISGHVSLYWYRQALGQGPEFLTYFNYEAQQDKSGLPNDRFSAERPEGSISTLTIQRTEQRDSAMYRCASSPHPDGDNSPLHFGNGTRLTVT.

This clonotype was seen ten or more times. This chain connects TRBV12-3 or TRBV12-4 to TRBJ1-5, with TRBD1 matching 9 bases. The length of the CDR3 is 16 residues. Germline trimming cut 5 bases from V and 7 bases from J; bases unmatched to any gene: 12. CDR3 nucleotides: TGTGCCAGCAGTGAAAAAACCGGGACAGGGAGGCAGCCCCAGCATTTT. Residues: CASSEKTGTGRQPQHF.

The CDR3 nucleotides are TGCGCCAGCAGCTTGGGACCCCTGGGGGGGACCCCCTACAATGAGCAGTTCTTC. Translation gives CASSLGPLGGTPYNEQFF. The V gene is TRBV5-1, the J gene TRBJ2-1; 7 nucleotides match TRBD2. The CDR3 extends over 18 amino acids. The trim removed 0 bases at V and 2 bases at J, leaving 11 bases unmatched. The germline V gene has CDR1 SGHRS and CDR2 YFSETQ.

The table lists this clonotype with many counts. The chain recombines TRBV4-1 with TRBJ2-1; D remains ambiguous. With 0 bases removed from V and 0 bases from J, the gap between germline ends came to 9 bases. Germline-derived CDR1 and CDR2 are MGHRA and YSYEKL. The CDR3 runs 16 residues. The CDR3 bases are TGCGCCAGCAGCCAAGATCGGGTCAGCTCCTACAATGAGCAGTTCTTC. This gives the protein CASSQDRVSSYNEQFF.

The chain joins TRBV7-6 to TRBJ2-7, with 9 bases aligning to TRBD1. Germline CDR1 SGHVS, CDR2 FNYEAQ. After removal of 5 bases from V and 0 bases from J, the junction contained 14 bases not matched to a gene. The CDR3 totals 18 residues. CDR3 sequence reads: CASSLRDRDGSSSYEQYF. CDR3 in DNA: TGTGCCAGCAGCCTCCGGGACAGGGATGGGTCATCCTCCTACGAGCAGTACTTC.